Listed here are 18 T cell receptor beta chains from one sample, sequenced in a study of blood T cell repertoires in COVID-19. Data came from immunoSEQ multiplex PCR; TCRdb stores just in-frame clones and leaves some out. Of 260,000 or so clones listed, approximately 80% are singletons. Input material: peripheral blood. These receptors came from a human donor in a cohort sampled during active COVID-19.

This sequence joins TRBV5-1 and TRBJ2-1; the match to TRBD2 covers 12 bases. The junction had 14 bases not matched to a gene; V was cut back by 5 bases and J by 8 bases. This CDR3 contains 17 residues. Germline CDR1 reads SGHRS; CDR2 reads YFSETQ. The CDR3 loop reads CASSRGQGLAGFYEQFF. The CDR3, as DNA: TGCGCCAGCAGTAGAGGACAGGGACTAGCGGGTTTCTATGAGCAGTTCTTC.

The sample holds a few counts of this clone. The gene calls are TRBV7-2 and TRBJ2-5; maybe TRBD2 (6 bases). This CDR3 contains 16 residues. The V gene lost 5 bases and the J gene lost 1 base, with 17 bases spanning the gap. Germline lookup yields CDR1 SGHTA and CDR2 FQGNSA. CDR3: CASSPNPRGIQETQYF. CDR3 sequence (DNA): TGTGCCAGCAGCCCGAACCCCCGGGGGATCCAAGAGACCCAGTACTTC.

The V gene is TRBV21-1, the J gene TRBJ2-7; the table's D call of TRBD1 was not tested on the DNA. TRBV21-1 is classified as a pseudogene. This CDR3 has 14 residues. In DNA, the CDR3 is TGTGCCAGCAGCAAATCAGGAACCCCGACCGAGCAGTACTTC. This gives the protein CASSKSGTPTEQYF.

This chain joins TRBV5-1 and TRBJ2-2; D remains unclear. Trimming shortened V by 4 bases and J by 0 bases, and 16 bases separated the two germline ends. Germline CDR1 is SGHRS and CDR2 is YFSETQ. The CDR3 length is 17 residues. CDR3 coding DNA: TGCGCCAGCAGCCGAACCGCTGGGCAAACGAACACCGGGGAGCTGTTTTTT. Its protein is CASSRTAGQTNTGELFF.

The gene calls are TRBV11-2 and TRBJ1-2; TRBD1 might be the D (5 bases). Germline CDR1 SGHAT, CDR2 FQNNGV. The CDR3 length is 16 residues. V was trimmed by 0 bases and J by 8 bases, leaving 19 bases between them. The CDR3 reads CASSLEIWGRADGYTF. DNA of the CDR3: TGTGCCAGCAGCTTAGAAATTTGGGGGAGGGCGGACGGCTACACCTTC.

The chain is built from TRBV11-2 and TRBJ2-1, with D unclear. Trimming removed 2 bases from V and 0 bases from J, with 14 bases in between. CDR3 length: 17 amino acids. Germline CDR1 is SGHAT and CDR2 is FQNNGV. As DNA, the CDR3 is TGTGCCAGCAGCTTATACTCCCCTCCTAGCTCCTACAATGAGCAGTTCTTC. Translated, it gives CASSLYSPPSSYNEQFF.

The chain links TRBV4-1 to TRBJ1-3, with D possibly matching TRBD1 (6 bases). This CDR3 contains 15 residues. V lost 0 bases and J 4 bases, leaving 10 bases between the germline ends. CDR1 is MGHRA and CDR2 is YSYEKL in the germline V gene. The chain's CDR3 is CASSQDPGVGNTIYF. The CDR3 DNA reads as TGCGCCAGCAGCCAAGACCCAGGGGTCGGAAACACCATATATTTT.

This clone was seen only once. The chain has TRBV2 and TRBJ2-2; TRBD2 matches 8 bases. J lost 4 bases, V lost 9 bases, and 4 bases had no gene match. The length of the CDR3 is 13 residues. The V gene's germline CDR1 is SNHLY and CDR2 FYNNEI. CDR3: CASQREITGELFF. In DNA, the CDR3 is TGTGCCAGTCAGCGGGAGATCACCGGGGAGCTGTTTTTT.

V is TRBV6-2 or TRBV6-3 and J is TRBJ2-5; tentatively, D is TRBD2 (5 bases). V dropped 6 bases and J dropped 0 bases, with 14 bases sitting between them. This CDR3 region has 15 residues. Per germline, CDR1 MNHEY and CDR2 SVGEGT. Here the CDR3 DNA reads TGTGCCAGCAGCCACCAACCGGGGAACCAAGAGACCCAGTACTTC. It is translated as CASSHQPGNQETQYF.

This chain joins TRBV29-1 and TRBJ2-3, with 10 bases matching TRBD2. Unmatched junction bases numbered 10, after V lost 5 bases and J lost 2 bases. This CDR3 has 16 amino acids. CDR1 is SQVTM and CDR2 is ANQGSEA in the germline V gene. This CDR3 is CSVKSFLAGVTDTQYF. Written as DNA, the CDR3 is TGCAGCGTTAAAAGTTTCCTAGCGGGAGTCACAGATACGCAGTATTTT.

The chain carries TRBV6-6 and TRBJ1-2, with 7 bases fitting TRBD1. V gave up 5 bases and J gave up 3 bases; unmatched junction bases: 15. Germline V lookup: CDR1 MNHNY, CDR2 SVGAGI (reference sequence). There are 17 residues in the CDR3. The CDR3 reads CASSPTSRQGWDYGYTF. The CDR3 DNA is TGTGCCAGCAGTCCTACCTCGAGACAGGGCTGGGACTATGGCTACACCTTC.

This chain connects TRBV10-1 to TRBJ2-7; TRBD1 might be the D (6 bases). V was shortened by 4 bases and J by 3 bases, with 13 bases between the two germline ends. This CDR3 has 14 amino acids. Germline-derived CDR1 and CDR2 are WNHNN and SYGVQD (reference sequence). DNA of the CDR3: TGCGCCAGCAGTGGAAGGGGGTCGGGCTACGAGCAGTACTTC. Its protein product is CASSGRGSGYEQYF.

The chain employs TRBV5-1 and TRBJ1-2, with 7 nucleotides matching TRBD1. V lost 4 bases, J lost 0 bases, and 3 bases stayed unmatched. Germline V gene data show CDR1 as SGHRS and CDR2 as YFSETQ. The CDR3 has 14 residues. CDR3 in amino acids: CASSRRGTNYGYTF. The CDR3 nucleotides are TGCGCCAGCAGCCGCAGGGGGACTAACTATGGCTACACCTTC.

This rearrangement joins TRBV19 to TRBJ2-7; 15 bases agree with TRBD2. This CDR3 is built from 18 residues. The V gene's germline CDR1 is LNHDA and CDR2 SQIVND (reference sequence). V lost 5 bases, J lost 3 bases, and 11 bases stayed unmatched. The CDR3 protein is CASSPGLAGGSEGYEQYF. The CDR3 DNA reads as TGTGCCAGTAGTCCGGGACTAGCGGGAGGTTCTGAAGGCTACGAGCAGTACTTC.

This chain joins TRBV7-9 and TRBJ2-5; D is possibly TRBD1 (6 bases). Trimming took 1 base from V and 10 from J, leaving 10 bases between them. The CDR3 has 12 residues. CDR1 and CDR2 (germline): SEHNR, FQNEAQ (reference sequence). Here the CDR3 reads CASSLGPGDQYF. CDR3 bases: TGTGCCAGCAGCTTAGGCCCAGGGGACCAGTACTTC.

The rearrangement links TRBV10-1 to TRBJ1-2, with D maybe TRBD1 (5 bases). The length of the CDR3 is 14 residues. The ends were cut back, 5 bases at V and 7 bases at J, with 17 bases in the middle. Germline-derived CDR1 and CDR2 are WNHNN and SYGVQD (reference sequence). Written as DNA, the CDR3 is TGCGCCAGCAGTCCCAAACCGGACACTGGTGGCTACACCTTC. It codes for CASSPKPDTGGYTF.

This clone appeared a single time. J is TRBJ2-2 and V is TRBV27; no clear D. The germline gives CDR1 MNHEY, CDR2 SMNVEV (reference sequence). V lost 3 bases and J 6 bases, leaving 14 bases between the germline ends. The CDR3 is 15 residues long. DNA of the CDR3: TGTGCCAGCAGTTTTAAACCCGAAGGAGCCGGGGAGCTGTTTTTT. It yields the protein CASSFKPEGAGELFF.

V usage is TRBV7-9 and J usage is TRBJ1-2; D is unresolved. The V end was cut by 5 bases, the J end by 5 bases, with 18 bases between. Germline assignment: CDR1 SEHNR and CDR2 FQNEAQ (reference sequence). The CDR3 runs to 15 residues. CDR3 protein: CASSDSRPGVYGYTF. Written as DNA, the CDR3 is TGTGCCAGCAGCGACTCGAGACCTGGTGTGTATGGCTACACCTTC.